Listed below are T cell receptor beta chains from one sample, sequenced in a study of CD8 T cells in Susac syndrome. One entry per CDR3 protein results from TCRdb running MiXCR on the immunoSEQ multiplex PCR reads. The sample lists some 60,000 distinct CDR3 sequences, around 94% seen once, with nearly 0.2% in the top ten. The sequencing sample was made of CD8+ T cells from PBMCs. Receptors originate from a human donor in good health. Each CDR3 is given without its conserved first and last residue. Each record gives: CDR3 length, clone size, V gene, J gene, CDR3 protein. Rows may omit the clone size; those that give it use once, few, many or a size class.

14	NA	TRBV6-5	TRBJ2-4	ASSYSEGWAKNIQY
15	NA	TRBV10-1	TRBJ2-2	ASSAILGESNTGELF
12	NA	TRBV11-2	TRBJ2-5	ASSVHPGGETQY
12	NA	TRBV7-6	TRBJ2-5	ASSPQARGETQY
16	NA	TRBV7-6	TRBJ1-6	ASSLARRGPLYNSPLH
14	NA	TRBV11-3	TRBJ2-2	ASSPRGGENTGELF
17	NA	TRBV3-1	TRBJ2-5	ASSQKALWSRQWGETQY
12	once	TRBV11-2	TRBJ2-5	ASSYFRPVETQY
13	NA	TRBV29-1	TRBJ1-2	SVEALGRGEYGYT
12	NA	TRBV5-4	TRBJ1-1	ASSLDRLNTEAF
13	NA	TRBV5-6	TRBJ2-7	ASSLLRFSPAEQY
9	NA	TRBV29-1	TRBJ2-7	SVEAANEQY
12	NA	TRBV20-1	TRBJ2-7	SARDPDRDYEQY
14	NA	TRBV10-3	TRBJ2-2	AISESEGTNTGELF
12	NA	TRBV4-1	TRBJ2-2	ASSPGHLNGELF
13	NA	TRBV13	TRBJ1-2	ASSLGQILNYGYT
11	NA	TRBV29-1	TRBJ2-5	SVHMGAGETQY
12	NA	TRBV18	TRBJ1-5	ASSPQGLDQPQH
12	NA	TRBV7-9	TRBJ2-7	ASSFGNLPYEQY
14	NA	TRBV9	TRBJ2-7	ASSVSGGAGYYEQY
13	NA	TRBV13	TRBJ2-5	ASSERTGGFETQY
11	NA	TRBV15	TRBJ2-2	ATQWPPAGELF
14	NA	TRBV5-1	TRBJ1-6	ASSLAGAQRPSPLH
10	NA	TRBV12-3/TRBV12-4	TRBJ1-2	ASIQGWRGYT
12	NA	TRBV28	TRBJ2-7	ASSLTVSHYEQY
13	NA	TRBV4-1	TRBJ2-7	ASSPRTGGSYEQY
10	NA	TRBV7-9	TRBJ2-2	ASSFTPVELF
13	NA	TRBV4-3	TRBJ1-2	ASSQSAGDSEGYT
13	NA	TRBV4-1	TRBJ1-5	ASSPRDRENQPQH
13	once	TRBV5-5	TRBJ2-2	ASSWGGIQTGELF
12	NA	TRBV28	TRBJ2-7	ASRKDDSPYEQY
14	NA	TRBV4-1	TRBJ2-5	ASSLRTSGYQETQY
10	NA	TRBV7-9	TRBJ1-5	ASSLDSQPQH
14	NA	TRBV27	TRBJ1-6	ASSSHPGTVNSPLH
15	NA	TRBV3-1	TRBJ2-7	ASSQEGTSGVPYEQY
14	NA	TRBV18	TRBJ2-7	ASSSGYRTASYEQY
12	NA	TRBV4-1	TRBJ2-7	ASSQGVEHYEQY
11	few	TRBV7-7	TRBJ2-5	ASSTTRVETQY
11	NA	TRBV14	TRBJ2-3	ASSQELADTQY
11	NA	TRBV2	TRBJ2-5	ASRTGYQETQY
14	NA	TRBV28	TRBJ2-1	ASSLLPRDSLNEQF
14	NA	TRBV7-6	TRBJ1-1	ASSAALDGPNTEAF
12	NA	TRBV12-3/TRBV12-4	TRBJ2-1	ASTRTGDYNEQF
11	NA	TRBV4-3	TRBJ2-5	ASSLLETETQY
12	NA	TRBV4-1	TRBJ1-1	ASSQERMNTEAF
13	NA	TRBV4-1	TRBJ2-1	ASSQLRGVAREQF
12	NA	TRBV7-6	TRBJ1-2	ASSFGAGDAGYT
12	NA	TRBV13	TRBJ2-7	ASSPDGASYEQY
18	NA	TRBV20-1	TRBJ2-1	SARALLDRAGISSYNEQF